Listed below are T cell receptor beta chains from one sample, sequenced in a study of cytomegalovirus exposure and HLA in healthy donors. Libraries were prepared by immunoSEQ multiplex PCR; TCRdb keeps only in-frame clonotypes and omits some of them. This table has about 110,000 clones, 85% to 90% appearing once. Sequencing was done on a sample of PBMCs. The source is a woman between 18 and 29 years old in good health and CMV-seronegative. The CDR3 runs from the conserved cysteine through the conserved F or W. The order of the fields is D gene, J gene, clone size, V gene, CDR3 protein, CDR3 DNA. The D gene is left open where the match is weak. A clone size is listed for some rows: how often the clone was seen (once, few, many), or a class if it is expanded.

d_call: -; j_call: TRBJ1-2; clone_size: -; v_call: TRBV18; cdr3_aa: CASSPLGGTANYGYTF; cdr3_nt: TGTGCCAGCTCACCACTCGGGGGGACCGCTAACTATGGCTACACCTTC
d_call: TRBD1; j_call: TRBJ2-1; clone_size: -; v_call: TRBV28; cdr3_aa: CASSSPGQGAVDEQFF; cdr3_nt: TGTGCCAGCAGTTCCCCGGGACAGGGGGCGGTGGATGAGCAGTTCTTC
d_call: TRBD1; j_call: TRBJ1-4; clone_size: few; v_call: TRBV2; cdr3_aa: CASSPQGTNEKLFF; cdr3_nt: TGTGCCAGCAGCCCACAGGGGACTAATGAAAAACTGTTTTTT
d_call: TRBD2; j_call: TRBJ2-5; clone_size: -; v_call: TRBV15; cdr3_aa: CATSRVSGGESETQYF; cdr3_nt: TGTGCCACCAGCAGAGTAAGCGGGGGTGAGAGCGAGACCCAGTACTTC
d_call: -; j_call: TRBJ2-7; clone_size: -; v_call: TRBV25-1; cdr3_aa: CASSDEAPVGRGRAKQYF; cdr3_nt: TGTGCCAGCAGTGACGAAGCCCCGGTGGGCAGGGGTCGAGCTAAGCAGTACTTC
d_call: TRBD2; j_call: TRBJ2-1; clone_size: -; v_call: TRBV27; cdr3_aa: CASSSHYLKAGGPGNEQFF; cdr3_nt: TGTGCCAGCAGTTCTCACTACCTAAAAGCGGGAGGGCCGGGTAATGAGCAGTTCTTC
d_call: -; j_call: TRBJ1-2; clone_size: -; v_call: TRBV5-1; cdr3_aa: CASSLGGRNYGYTF; cdr3_nt: TGCGCCAGCAGCTTGGGAGGGAGAAACTATGGCTACACCTTC
d_call: TRBD2; j_call: TRBJ2-3; clone_size: -; v_call: TRBV4-3; cdr3_aa: CASSQERGGADTQYF; cdr3_nt: TGCGCCAGCAGCCAAGAGCGGGGGGGGGCAGATACGCAGTATTTT
d_call: -; j_call: TRBJ1-2; clone_size: -; v_call: TRBV20-1; cdr3_aa: CSARTIRGYTF; cdr3_nt: TGCAGTGCACGGACTATCCGCGGCTACACCTTC
d_call: -; j_call: TRBJ2-3; clone_size: -; v_call: TRBV18; cdr3_aa: CASQEGQSTDTQYF; cdr3_nt: TGTGCCAGCCAGGAGGGGCAGAGCACAGATACGCAGTATTTT
d_call: TRBD1; j_call: TRBJ2-7; clone_size: -; v_call: TRBV5-6; cdr3_aa: CASSVGWTGGEQYF; cdr3_nt: TGTGCCAGCAGCGTAGGGTGGACAGGGGGCGAGCAGTACTTC
d_call: -; j_call: TRBJ2-1; clone_size: -; v_call: TRBV28; cdr3_aa: CASSHAQGPYNEQFF; cdr3_nt: TGTGCCAGCAGTCATGCACAGGGTCCCTACAATGAGCAGTTCTTC
d_call: TRBD1; j_call: TRBJ2-5; clone_size: -; v_call: TRBV28; cdr3_aa: CASSTGGPETQYF; cdr3_nt: TGTGCCAGCAGTACAGGGGGCCCGGAGACCCAGTACTTC
d_call: TRBD2; j_call: TRBJ2-5; clone_size: -; v_call: TRBV11-2; cdr3_aa: CASSFSGGAVETQYF; cdr3_nt: TGTGCCAGCAGCTTTAGCGGGGGGGCTGTGGAGACCCAGTACTTC
d_call: -; j_call: TRBJ2-5; clone_size: -; v_call: TRBV13; cdr3_aa: CASSLGQQETQYF; cdr3_nt: TGTGCCAGCAGCTTAGGACAGCAAGAGACCCAGTACTTC
d_call: -; j_call: TRBJ2-5; clone_size: -; v_call: TRBV7-2; cdr3_aa: CASSLSGPQETQYF; cdr3_nt: TGTGCCAGCAGCTTAAGCGGGCCTCAAGAGACCCAGTACTTC
d_call: -; j_call: TRBJ2-7; clone_size: -; v_call: TRBV7-2; cdr3_aa: CASSLVGGPPYEQYF; cdr3_nt: TGTGCCAGCAGCTTAGTCGGGGGGCCTCCTTACGAGCAGTACTTC
d_call: -; j_call: TRBJ2-7; clone_size: -; v_call: TRBV9; cdr3_aa: CASSVGVSYEQYF; cdr3_nt: TGTGCCAGCAGCGTAGGCGTCTCCTACGAGCAGTACTTC
d_call: TRBD1; j_call: TRBJ2-7; clone_size: -; v_call: TRBV9; cdr3_aa: CASSAWGTGGYEQYF; cdr3_nt: TGTGCCAGCAGCGCGTGGGGGACAGGGGGCTACGAGCAGTACTTC
d_call: -; j_call: TRBJ2-5; clone_size: -; v_call: TRBV4-3; cdr3_aa: CASSPGGPETQYF; cdr3_nt: TGCGCCAGCAGCCCGGGCGGGCCAGAGACCCAGTACTTC
d_call: TRBD2; j_call: TRBJ2-1; clone_size: -; v_call: TRBV2; cdr3_aa: CASDERGPYNEQFF; cdr3_nt: TGTGCCAGTGATGAGCGGGGGCCGTACAATGAGCAGTTCTTC
d_call: TRBD2; j_call: TRBJ2-3; clone_size: -; v_call: TRBV4-2; cdr3_aa: CASSPRTSGSTDTQYF; cdr3_nt: TGTGCCAGCAGCCCACGGACTAGCGGGAGTACAGATACGCAGTATTTT
d_call: -; j_call: TRBJ1-1; clone_size: -; v_call: TRBV9; cdr3_aa: CASSGPSGNTEAFF; cdr3_nt: TGTGCCAGCAGCGGACCGTCAGGAAACACTGAAGCTTTCTTT
d_call: -; j_call: TRBJ1-3; clone_size: -; v_call: TRBV28; cdr3_aa: CATLTLDNPTIYF; cdr3_nt: TGTGCCACCTTAACCCTTGACAACCCCACCATATATTTT
d_call: TRBD1; j_call: TRBJ2-7; clone_size: -; v_call: TRBV6-5; cdr3_aa: CASSYTTGWMHEQYF; cdr3_nt: TGTGCCAGCAGTTACACGACAGGGTGGATGCACGAGCAGTACTTC
d_call: TRBD1; j_call: TRBJ2-5; clone_size: -; v_call: TRBV5-1; cdr3_aa: CASSSGGTQYF; cdr3_nt: TGCGCCAGCAGCTCAGGGGGGACCCAGTACTTC
d_call: -; j_call: TRBJ2-2; clone_size: few; v_call: TRBV4-2; cdr3_aa: CASSQEIGTGELFF; cdr3_nt: TGTGCCAGCAGCCAAGAGATCGGCACCGGGGAGCTGTTTTTT
d_call: TRBD2; j_call: TRBJ2-2; clone_size: -; v_call: TRBV2; cdr3_aa: CASRREGAGELFF; cdr3_nt: TGTGCCAGCCGGAGGGAGGGCGCCGGGGAGCTGTTTTTT
d_call: -; j_call: TRBJ1-2; clone_size: -; v_call: TRBV27; cdr3_aa: CASSLSQVGSVEGYTF; cdr3_nt: TGTGCCAGCAGTTTGAGTCAGGTTGGGAGCGTCGAAGGCTACACCTTC
d_call: TRBD1; j_call: TRBJ2-7; clone_size: -; v_call: TRBV7-9; cdr3_aa: CASSPRQRTGPVTYEQYF; cdr3_nt: TGTGCCAGCAGCCCACGACAAAGGACAGGGCCTGTTACCTACGAGCAGTACTTC
d_call: -; j_call: TRBJ2-3; clone_size: -; v_call: TRBV28; cdr3_aa: CASTSGVWDTQYF; cdr3_nt: TGTGCCAGCACCTCGGGAGTATGGGATACGCAGTATTTT
d_call: TRBD1; j_call: TRBJ2-3; clone_size: -; v_call: TRBV7-6; cdr3_aa: CASSFPDRGQGDTQYF; cdr3_nt: TGTGCCAGCAGCTTCCCTGACAGGGGGCAAGGAGATACGCAGTATTTT
d_call: TRBD1; j_call: TRBJ2-2; clone_size: -; v_call: TRBV5-8; cdr3_aa: CASSGDSLTGELFF; cdr3_nt: TGTGCCAGCAGCGGGGACAGCCTCACCGGGGAGCTGTTTTTT
d_call: -; j_call: TRBJ2-7; clone_size: -; v_call: TRBV7-2; cdr3_aa: CASSQLLGGEQYF; cdr3_nt: TGTGCCAGCAGCCAGTTACTAGGAGGCGAGCAGTACTTC
d_call: TRBD1; j_call: TRBJ2-7; clone_size: -; v_call: TRBV6-4; cdr3_aa: CASSETGGGEYEQYF; cdr3_nt: TGTGCCAGCAGTGAAACAGGGGGCGGTGAGTACGAGCAGTACTTC
d_call: -; j_call: TRBJ2-3; clone_size: -; v_call: TRBV13; cdr3_aa: CASSSRLLLGTQYF; cdr3_nt: TGTGCCAGCAGCTCCCGCCTTCTTCTCGGTACGCAGTATTTT
d_call: TRBD1; j_call: TRBJ1-1; clone_size: -; v_call: TRBV28; cdr3_aa: CASSLSGTGGPEAFF; cdr3_nt: TGTGCCAGCAGTTTAAGCGGGACAGGGGGCCCTGAAGCTTTCTTT
d_call: -; j_call: TRBJ1-3; clone_size: -; v_call: TRBV4-1; cdr3_aa: CASSRETGSFNTIYF; cdr3_nt: TGCGCCAGCAGCCGAGAGACTGGCTCTTTCAACACCATATATTTT
d_call: -; j_call: TRBJ2-3; clone_size: -; v_call: TRBV6-4; cdr3_aa: CASSDSGGTDTQYF; cdr3_nt: TGTGCCAGCAGTGACTCGGGCGGCACAGATACGCAGTATTTT
d_call: -; j_call: TRBJ1-2; clone_size: -; v_call: TRBV5-6; cdr3_aa: CASSLGRAGGGYTF; cdr3_nt: TGTGCCAGCAGCTTGGGGCGGGCAGGAGGAGGCTACACCTTC
d_call: TRBD1; j_call: TRBJ2-7; clone_size: -; v_call: TRBV15; cdr3_aa: CATSRGGQANEQYF; cdr3_nt: TGTGCCACCAGCAGAGGGGGACAGGCCAACGAGCAGTACTTC
d_call: TRBD2; j_call: TRBJ2-1; clone_size: -; v_call: TRBV10-3; cdr3_aa: CAISEPSGASSNEQFF; cdr3_nt: TGTGCCATCAGTGAGCCTAGCGGGGCCTCGAGTAATGAGCAGTTCTTC
d_call: -; j_call: TRBJ2-7; clone_size: -; v_call: TRBV19; cdr3_aa: CASIYRGEQYF; cdr3_nt: TGTGCCAGTATATACCGCGGAGAGCAGTACTTC
d_call: TRBD2; j_call: TRBJ2-3; clone_size: once; v_call: TRBV7-2; cdr3_aa: CASSLASAGGPQDTQYF; cdr3_nt: TGTGCCAGCAGCTTAGCGTCGGCGGGAGGGCCCCAAGATACGCAGTATTTT
d_call: TRBD2; j_call: TRBJ2-3; clone_size: -; v_call: TRBV30; cdr3_aa: CAWRPSGSIDTQYF; cdr3_nt: TGTGCCTGGAGGCCTAGCGGGAGTATCGATACGCAGTATTTT
d_call: -; j_call: TRBJ2-3; clone_size: -; v_call: TRBV27; cdr3_aa: CASSSPPRGSDTQYF; cdr3_nt: TGTGCCAGCAGTTCCCCGCCTAGGGGATCCGATACGCAGTATTTT
d_call: -; j_call: TRBJ2-7; clone_size: -; v_call: TRBV10-3; cdr3_aa: CAISEVGTGVGYEQYF; cdr3_nt: TGTGCCATCAGTGAGGTGGGAACGGGAGTAGGCTACGAGCAGTACTTC
d_call: -; j_call: TRBJ2-3; clone_size: once; v_call: TRBV9; cdr3_aa: CASSPPEWDTQYF; cdr3_nt: TGTGCCAGCAGCCCACCAGAATGGGATACGCAGTATTTT
d_call: TRBD1; j_call: TRBJ2-3; clone_size: -; v_call: TRBV19; cdr3_aa: CASRQGARKDTQYF; cdr3_nt: TGTGCCAGTAGACAGGGGGCGCGAAAGGATACGCAGTATTTT
d_call: -; j_call: TRBJ1-3; clone_size: -; v_call: TRBV7-6; cdr3_aa: CASSPTQNTIYF; cdr3_nt: TGTGCCAGCAGCCCCACACAGAACACCATATATTTT
d_call: TRBD1; j_call: TRBJ2-7; clone_size: few; v_call: TRBV7-3; cdr3_aa: CASSPGQGFGYEQYF; cdr3_nt: TGTGCCAGCAGCCCCGGACAGGGGTTTGGCTACGAGCAGTACTTC
d_call: -; j_call: TRBJ1-2; clone_size: -; v_call: TRBV7-2; cdr3_aa: CASSSSRQVAYGYTF; cdr3_nt: TGTGCCAGCAGCTCTTCCCGACAGGTCGCCTATGGCTACACCTTC
d_call: -; j_call: TRBJ2-1; clone_size: -; v_call: TRBV7-2; cdr3_aa: CASSPTSSRGEQFF; cdr3_nt: TGTGCCAGCAGCCCTACTAGCTCGAGGGGTGAGCAGTTCTTC
d_call: -; j_call: TRBJ2-5; clone_size: -; v_call: TRBV6-5; cdr3_aa: CASSNTHQTQYF; cdr3_nt: TGTGCCAGCAGCAACACCCACCAGACCCAGTACTTC
d_call: TRBD1; j_call: TRBJ2-5; clone_size: few; v_call: TRBV6-5; cdr3_aa: CASSYSYGQGTETQYF; cdr3_nt: TGTGCCAGCAGTTACTCTTACGGACAGGGGACGGAGACCCAGTACTTC
d_call: -; j_call: TRBJ1-5; clone_size: -; v_call: TRBV6-5; cdr3_aa: CASNKNRYSNQPQHF; cdr3_nt: TGTGCCAGCAATAAAAACAGGTATAGCAATCAGCCCCAGCATTTT
d_call: TRBD2; j_call: TRBJ2-3; clone_size: -; v_call: TRBV9; cdr3_aa: CASSVGTSGGTDTQYF; cdr3_nt: TGTGCCAGCAGCGTCGGGACTAGCGGTGGGACAGATACGCAGTATTTT
d_call: TRBD2; j_call: TRBJ2-7; clone_size: -; v_call: TRBV7-2; cdr3_aa: CASSTSSGRSYEQYF; cdr3_nt: TGTGCCAGCAGCACATCTAGCGGGCGCTCCTACGAGCAGTACTTC
d_call: -; j_call: TRBJ2-7; clone_size: once; v_call: TRBV11-2; cdr3_aa: CASSPQWDNYEQYF; cdr3_nt: TGTGCCAGCAGTCCCCAGTGGGACAACTACGAGCAGTACTTC